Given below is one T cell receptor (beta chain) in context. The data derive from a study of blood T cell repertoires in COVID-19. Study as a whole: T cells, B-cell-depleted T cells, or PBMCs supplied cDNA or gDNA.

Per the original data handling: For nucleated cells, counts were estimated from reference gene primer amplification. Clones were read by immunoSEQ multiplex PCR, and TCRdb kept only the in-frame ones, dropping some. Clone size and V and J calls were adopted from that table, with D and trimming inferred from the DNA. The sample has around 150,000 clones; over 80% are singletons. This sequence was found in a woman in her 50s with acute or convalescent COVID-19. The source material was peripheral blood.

CDR3 amino acids: CASSLFRGPTEAFF. CDR3 DNA: TGTGCCAGCAGTTTATTTAGGGGGCCTACTGAAGCTTTCTTT. The chain joins TRBV28 to TRBJ1-1, with 7 positions matching TRBD1. This CDR3 is 14 amino acids long. Germline trimming cut 1 base from V and 5 bases from J; bases unmatched to any gene: 4. CDR1 MDHEN and CDR2 SYDVKM come from the germline V gene.